The 14 T cell receptor beta chains below were found in one sample sequenced in a study of blood T cells in healthy people across ages. The use of a sample-barcoded 5' primer and a J-beta primer mix characterized a second PCR of about 7 to 12 cycles. TCRdb reprocessed the 5' RACE reads via MiXCR and lists one record per CDR3 protein. Of 550,000 to 750,000 distinct CDR3 sequences listed, around 21% were seen once; the top ten hold 3% to 4%. The sequenced sample consisted of blood. These receptors were taken from a man in his 70s in good health.

There are many counts of this clonotype. This chain joins TRBV18 and TRBJ2-5; 7 bases map to TRBD2. Germline lookup yields CDR1 KGHSH and CDR2 LQKENI. Losses at the gene ends were 2 bases for V and 3 bases for J; bases not matched to a gene: 6. The CDR3 totals 15 residues. CDR3 DNA sequence: TGTGCCAGCTCACCAAGGACTAGTCGGAAAGAGACCCAGTACTTC. Translation: CASSPRTSRKETQYF.

This clonotype has a handful of counts. The rearrangement joins TRBV7-8 to TRBJ2-5; 8 nucleotides match TRBD2. The last part of the DNA fits TRBJ2-1 better; the J call may be wrong. Germline V gene data show CDR1 as SGHVS and CDR2 as FQNEAQ. The CDR3 consists of 18 residues. CDR3 coding DNA: TGTGCCAGCAGCTTAGCCGCTAGCGGGCTATTAACACGGTATGAGCAGTTCTTC. This codes for CASSLAASGLLTRYEQFF.

This clonotype was detected a few times. This chain uses TRBV3-1 with TRBJ2-5, with TRBD2 matching over 10 bases. TRBJ2-1 explains the end of the DNA better; the J call may be wrong. Germline CDR1 LGHDT, CDR2 YNNKEL (reference sequence). CDR3 length: 15 residues. This chain's CDR3 is CASSIGLAAYNEQFF. CDR3 nucleotide sequence: TGTGCCAGCAGCATAGGACTAGCGGCCTACAATGAGCAGTTCTTC.

This clonotype was detected a few times. The gene calls are TRBV10-3 and TRBJ2-2; 15 nucleotides agree with TRBD2. J was trimmed by 4 bases and V by 10 bases; bases with no gene match: 10. The CDR3 has 17 amino acids. The germline V gene has CDR1 ENHRY and CDR2 SYGVKD. The CDR3 DNA sequence: TGTGCCACCGGGACTAGCGGGAGGCCCCAAGGCACCGGGGAGCTGTTTTTT. Translating it yields CATGTSGRPQGTGELFF.

The J gene is TRBJ2-1, the V gene TRBV7-2; 8 positions match TRBD2. J was trimmed by 8 bases and V by 1 base; bases with no gene match: 4. This CDR3 region has 14 residues. The germline V gene encodes CDR1 SGHTA and CDR2 FQGNSA. CDR3 amino acids: CASSLEGGRHEQFF. In nucleotides, the CDR3 is TGTGCCAGCAGCTTAGAGGGCGGGAGGCATGAGCAGTTCTTC.

The chain employs TRBV18 and TRBJ2-4; 7 nucleotides agree with TRBD2. CDR3 length: 16 amino acids. Germline CDR1 KGHSH, CDR2 LQKENI. V lost 2 bases and J lost 8; bases outside the gene matches: 12. CDR3 loop: CASSPRAGDQRDIQYF. The CDR3 DNA is TGTGCCAGCTCACCAAGGGCGGGAGATCAGAGAGACATTCAGTACTTC.

This clonotype has a handful of counts. This chain uses TRBV11-1 with TRBJ2-1; D is uncertain. V shed 5 bases and J shed 7 bases, with 12 bases lying between them. The CDR3 runs to 13 residues. The germline gives CDR1 SGHAT, CDR2 FQDESV (reference sequence). The CDR3 DNA is TGTGCCAGCAGCCTGGGCCATCGAAATGAGCAGTTCTTC. Encoded protein: CASSLGHRNEQFF.

This clonotype has a handful of counts. This chain uses TRBV6-2 or TRBV6-3 with TRBJ2-2; 9 bases are shared with TRBD1. The V gene end was trimmed by 6 bases and the J gene end by 9 bases; junction bases not matched to a gene: 11. Germline V CDR1 and CDR2: MNHEY, SVGEGT. The CDR3 consists of 15 residues. The DNA of the CDR3 is TGTGCCAGCAGCCGGGACAGGGATATCATCCGGGAGCTGTTTTTT. It codes for CASSRDRDIIRELFF.

This clonotype was recorded a few times. The rearrangement links TRBV20-1 to TRBJ1-1, with 7 nucleotides matching TRBD1. The CDR3 is 17 residues long. Germline loops: CDR1 DFQATT, CDR2 SNEGSKA (reference sequence). Unmatched junction bases numbered 14, after V lost 0 bases and J lost 4 bases. CDR3 in DNA: TGCAGTGCTAGAGATCCCATTTCAGGGGGGAGAAGCACTGAAGCTTTCTTT. Amino acids: CSARDPISGGRSTEAFF.

There are a few counts of this clonotype. The J gene is TRBJ2-1, the V gene TRBV5-1; D is ambiguous. V gave up 2 bases and J gave up 0 bases, with 12 bases separating them. Germline lookup yields CDR1 SGHRS and CDR2 YFSETQ. The CDR3 length is 16 residues. The CDR3: CASSFPPFSSYNEQFF. CDR3 coding DNA: TGCGCCAGCAGCTTCCCCCCCTTCAGCTCCTACAATGAGCAGTTCTTC.

The chain is built from TRBV20-1 and TRBJ2-7, with 8 bases that match TRBD2. CDR1 is DFQATT, CDR2 SNEGSKA, per germline (reference sequence). The trim removed 1 base at V and 13 bases at J, leaving 9 bases unmatched. The CDR3 spans 12 residues. This CDR3 reads CSARGLAGLIYF. In DNA form, the CDR3 reads TGCAGTGCTAGAGGGCTAGCGGGCTTAATTTACTTC.

The rearrangement links TRBV5-1 to TRBJ2-1, with D perhaps TRBD2 (5 bases). The length of the CDR3 is 13 residues. CDR1 and CDR2 (germline): SGHRS, YFSETQ. The V gene lost 0 bases and the J gene lost 8 bases, with 9 bases spanning the gap. CDR3 coding DNA: TGCGCCAGCAGCTTGGGCCTAGCTGATGAGCAGTTCTTC. Protein product: CASSLGLADEQFF.

This clonotype occurred a few times. The chain has TRBV5-1 and TRBJ2-3, with a possible D match to TRBD1 (5 bases). The CDR3 covers 13 residues. From germline, CDR1 is SGHRS and CDR2 YFSETQ. Trimming shortened V by 4 bases and J by 4 bases, and 10 bases separated the two germline ends. CDR3 protein: CASSEETADTQYF. DNA of the CDR3: TGCGCCAGCAGCGAGGAGACAGCAGATACGCAGTATTTT.

The rearrangement uses TRBV4-3 and TRBJ2-1, with TRBD2 matching 7 bases. Germline V gene data show CDR1 as LGHNA and CDR2 as YSLEER. V trimming: 4 bases; J trimming: 8 bases; junction bases outside the gene matches: 11. This CDR3 spans 15 amino acids. Here the CDR3 DNA reads TGCGCCAGCAGCCTCCAGCGGGAACCCGGGTATGAGCAGTTCTTC. Translation: CASSLQREPGYEQFF.